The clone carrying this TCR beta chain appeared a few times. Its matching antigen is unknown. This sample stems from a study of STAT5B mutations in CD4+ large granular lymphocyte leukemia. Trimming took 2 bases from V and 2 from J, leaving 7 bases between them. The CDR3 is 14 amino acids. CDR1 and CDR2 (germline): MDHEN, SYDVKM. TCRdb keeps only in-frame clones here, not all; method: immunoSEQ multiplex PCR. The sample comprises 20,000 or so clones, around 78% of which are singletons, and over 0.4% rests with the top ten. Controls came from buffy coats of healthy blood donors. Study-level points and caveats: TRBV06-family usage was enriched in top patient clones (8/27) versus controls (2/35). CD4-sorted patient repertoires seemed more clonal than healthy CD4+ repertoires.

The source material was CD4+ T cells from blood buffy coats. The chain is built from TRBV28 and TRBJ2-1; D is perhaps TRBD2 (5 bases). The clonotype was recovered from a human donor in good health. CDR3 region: CASSLIGAYNEQFF. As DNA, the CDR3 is TGTGCCAGCAGTTTAATCGGGGCCTACAATGAGCAGTTCTTC.